This T cell receptor beta chain was sequenced for a study of radiotherapy plus CTLA-4 blockade in lung cancer. Those patients who had chemo-refractory metastatic non-small-cell lung cancer were given focal radiation along with CTLA-4 blockade through ipilimumab. Study-wide results and limits: TCR clones from tumors expanded in blood after radiotherapy plus ipilimumab. Best predicting response, reportedly, were early blood T cell clone dynamics, with interferon-beta.

Method: immunoSEQ multiplex PCR; TCRdb's copy keeps in-frame clones and lacks some. The sample includes 90,000 or so clones, about 83% of them seen just once. This clone has a handful of counts. Its antigen is undetermined. Germline V CDR1 and CDR2: SGHDN, FVKESK. The V end lost 4 bases, the J end lost 3 bases, and 13 bases lay between the germline ends. The CDR3 has 14 amino acids. The sample consisted of peripheral blood, taken from a patient treated with radiotherapy plus ipilimumab. This chain links TRBV14 with TRBJ2-7; perhaps TRBD2 as D (5 bases). This TCR came from a human donor with non-small cell lung cancer who had stable disease on radiotherapy plus ipilimumab. The CDR3 region has the DNA TGTGCCAGCAGCCGCCTCCGTGGGAGCTACGAGCAGTACTTC. This sequence encodes CASSRLRGSYEQYF.